The source of this T cell receptor beta chain is a study of blood T cell repertoires in COVID-19. Study information: Specimens from acute and convalescent COVID-19 originated in the United States, Italy and Spain. Sources were T cells, B-cell-depleted T cells, or PBMCs; the material itself was cDNA or gDNA.

CDR1 MDHEN and CDR2 SYDVKM come from the germline V gene. The CDR3 spans 12 residues. Trimming removed 7 bases at V and 2 bases at J, with 8 bases between. In the source study's methods: Nucleated cell counts were estimated from reference gene primer amplification. Data came from immunoSEQ multiplex PCR; TCRdb stores just in-frame clones and leaves some out. V and J calls and clone size are copied from that table; D and trimming were computed from the DNA. This table holds about 140,000 clones, 70% to 90% found once. The chain has TRBV28 and TRBJ1-2; no definite D call. Sequencing was done on a sample of peripheral blood. The TCR was taken from a woman in her sixties with acute or convalescent COVID-19. CDR3 coding DNA: TGTGCCAGCACCGGGAGCAACTATGGCTACACCTTC. This translates into CASTGSNYGYTF.